This T cell receptor beta chain was documented in a study of cytomegalovirus exposure and HLA in healthy donors. Study results and limitations: Looking again later, the authors saw that most CMV-associated TCR beta chains seemed HLA-restricted.

Trimming removed 7 bases from V and 4 bases from J; junction bases left unmatched: 10. This CDR3 contains 15 residues. Germline V gene sequence: CDR1 SNHLY, CDR2 FYNNEI. This clone has more than one count but fewer than ten. Its cognate antigen is unknown. PCR used 60 Vbeta primers and 13 Jbeta primers. Sequencing was performed with immunoSEQ multiplex PCR; in TCRdb, only in-frame clones are kept and a portion is missing. Of tens of thousands of clones listed, 55% to 65% were seen once; the top ten hold around 16%. This rearrangement joins TRBV2 to TRBJ1-2, with 9 bases matching TRBD1. The sample consisted of PBMCs. This clonotype was obtained from a woman aged 35 to 49 in good health and CMV-seropositive. Here the CDR3 reads CASMGTGPWGYGYTF. The CDR3 DNA reads as TGTGCCAGCATGGGGACAGGGCCTTGGGGCTATGGCTACACCTTC.